This T cell receptor (beta chain) is drawn from a study of PD-1 blockade in classical Hodgkin lymphoma. Whole-study findings and limits: Newly diagnosed patients reportedly trailed healthy donors in baseline TCR diversity. No one has yet defined what causes the repertoire differences, which may be disease activity or prior therapy.

Time point specified: newly diagnosed, previously untreated cHL patient sample. CD4+ T cells were purified from thawed PBMCs by negative selection. What served as comparison were PBMCs in newly diagnosed, untreated classical Hodgkin lymphoma. As regards this clone: The antigen is unknown.

TCRdb keeps only in-frame clones here, not all; method: immunoSEQ multiplex PCR. The profile covers 20,000 to 25,000 clones, with 85% to 90% appearing a single time and 0.2% to 0.3% taken by the ten largest. Germline values: CDR1 SGDLS, CDR2 YYNGEE. The length of the CDR3 is 15 residues. V lost 0 bases and J 0 bases, leaving 7 bases between the germline ends. The chain employs TRBV9 and TRBJ2-1; a possible D gene is TRBD2 (6 bases). The sequencing sample was made of CD4+ T cells from blood. The source of this sequence is a human donor with classical Hodgkin lymphoma. CDR3 in amino acids: CASSVGDFSYNEQFF. The CDR3 coding sequence is TGTGCCAGCAGCGTAGGGGACTTCTCCTACAATGAGCAGTTCTTC. Full variable domain (outside the CDR3, taken from reference TRBV9 and TRBJ2-1): DSGVTQTPKHLITATGQRVTLRCSPRSGDLSVYWYQQSLDQGLQFLIQYYNGEERAKGNILERFSAQQFPDLHSELNLSSLELGDSALYFCASSVGDFSYNEQFFGPGTRLTVL.